This T cell receptor (beta chain) stems from a study of identical twins (dated by TCRdb to about 2016). With respect to the entire study: TCR alpha and beta repertoires from monozygotic twins, unrelated adults of various ages and cord blood were deep-sequenced to test whether fetal clonotypes persist. To rule out contamination, the twin experiments were replicated at different times with different library preparation protocols.

With regard to this clonotype: Its cognate antigen has yet to be identified. No base quality values were provided; no much bigger clone lies one nucleotide off.

Library preparation employed 5' RACE. Sequenced on an Illumina HiSeq 2000. A universal primer binding site was added through template switching, and the final cDNA carried a unique molecular identifier so that TCR cDNA molecules could be counted accurately. First-strand cDNA for TCR alpha and beta chains was synthesized from specific primers in the conserved constant-segment region. To control for contamination, every cDNA library carried two barcodes: a SMART-Mk sample barcode plus Illumina barcodes. Two successive PCR steps introduced TruSeq adapter sequences along with Illumina sample barcodes. TCR alpha and beta cDNA libraries were sequenced on the Illumina HiSeq platform with custom primers. The published analysis was carried out like this. Unique molecular identifiers were extracted from raw reads with MiGEC, and CDR3 positions were determined with MiXCR. Recombination models were inferred per individual with the repgenHMM and IGoR tools using an EM algorithm. The analysis of shared clonotypes was done with the tcR package in R, with sharing normalized by the product of cloneset sizes. Out-of-frame nonproductive sequences were analyzed to study raw recombination free of thymic and clonal selection effects. TCRdb passed the public sequencing reads through fastp at Q25 and MiXCR, retaining productive beta sequences. Entries are consolidated by CDR3 protein sequence, retaining the most common genes and DNA. The authors' filters were not applied to this entry. The table for this sample lists roughly 250,000 distinct CDR3 sequences; over 13% of them were counted only once. 7% to 9.5% of the sample comes from the top ten.

Here is what the overall study found, with its caveats: Fewer insertions were carried by abundant cord blood beta clonotypes, a similar but weaker trend appeared in young adult naive repertoires, and no such trend appeared in memory repertoires. Because the same donors could not be followed over many years, the conclusions depended on cross-sectional statistical analysis. A weaker excess of twin sharing was found in beta out-of-frame sequences because the signal-to-noise ratio was lowered by fewer shared sequences. Recombination models systematically underestimated out-of-frame TCR alpha sharing in monozygotic twins but agreed with sharing between unrelated individuals. Invariant T cells such as MAIT and iNKT could partly confound zero-insertion analyses, although diverse VJ usage argued against such confounding for most clonotypes. Out-of-frame TCR alpha sequences shared between twins showed an excess of low generation-probability sequences compared with coincidental sharing between unrelated individuals.

Per the germline V gene, MNHNS is the CDR1 and SASEGT is the CDR2. The cysteine opens and the phenylalanine closes a CDR3 of 12 amino acids. This entry keeps only the CDR3 DNA: 36 bases, framed from base 1. V is cut by 2 bases and J by 5 bases, and the space between the germline ends is 4 bases. Only healthy Caucasian donors were included. Using Miltenyi CD45RO+ enrichment and human naive T-cell isolation kits, memory (CD45RO+) and naive T cells were isolated from PBMC. This receptor was taken from a woman in her late teens or twenties in good health. Sequencing was carried out using memory (CD45RO+) T cells sorted from blood. The cell subset or site label, as the study defines it: CD45RO+ enriched T cells. The rearrangement joined TRBV6-1 to TRBJ1-5; a confident D gene designation cannot be given. The CDR3 reads CASSERDQPQHF. DNA sequence: TGTGCCAGCAGTGAACGCGATCAGCCCCAGCATTTT.